A selection of T cell receptor beta chains follows, all from one sample in a study of blood T cell repertoires in COVID-19. TCRdb's table, derived via immunoSEQ multiplex PCR, lists solely in-frame clones and lacks some. The sample records about 170,000 clones, 79% being singletons. The sequencing input was PBMCs or T cells enriched from blood (not recorded which). The receptors come from a woman in her seventies in a cohort exposed to, infected with or recovered from COVID-19 (not recorded which). The CDR3 runs from the conserved cysteine through the conserved F or W. The D gene is left open where the match is weak. The size of a clone is reported for some rows only, either as once, few or many, or as a class for expanded clones.

clone size	D gene	V gene	J gene	CDR3 DNA	CDR3 protein
.	TRBD1	TRBV7-8	TRBJ2-7	TGTGCCAGCAGCTCCCAGGGGGCCGCCGGGGTCTACGAGCAGTACTTC	CASSSQGAAGVYEQYF
.	.	TRBV27	TRBJ1-1	TGTGCCAGCAGTCCCCTGGTCAGGCTGAACACTGAAGCTTTCTTT	CASSPLVRLNTEAFF
.	.	TRBV28	TRBJ1-6	TGTGCCAGCAGTCCCGGGGGGGGGAATTCACCCCTCCACTTT	CASSPGGGNSPLHF
.	.	TRBV6-2/TRBV6-3	TRBJ2-1	TGTGCCAGCAGTTTTCTAGACAGGTCCTACAATGAGCAGTTCTTC	CASSFLDRSYNEQFF
.	TRBD1	TRBV19	TRBJ2-7	TGTGCCAGTAGTAGGACAGGCTACGAGCAGTACTTC	CASSRTGYEQYF
.	TRBD2	TRBV7-3	TRBJ2-1	TGTGCCAGCAGCCCCCTAGCGGGAGGTCGCAATGAGCAGTTCTTC	CASSPLAGGRNEQFF
.	.	TRBV18	TRBJ2-2	TGTGCCAGCTCACCTCTGGGACACAACACCGGGGAGCTGTTTTTT	CASSPLGHNTGELFF
.	.	TRBV11-2	TRBJ1-4	TGTGCCAGCAGCTTAGGACAAAATGAAAAACTGTTTTTT	CASSLGQNEKLFF
few	TRBD1	TRBV11-3	TRBJ1-1	TGTGCCAGCAGCCCGAGGACAGGGGCGAACACTGAAGCTTTCTTT	CASSPRTGANTEAFF
once	.	TRBV19	TRBJ2-7	TGTGCCAGTTCAGCCTTCTCCGGGAGCCCCCTTTACGAGCAGTACTTC	CASSAFSGSPLYEQYF
.	.	TRBV21-1	TRBJ1-4	TGTGCCAGCAGCCTCAGGACAGGGAGGAGTTCTAATGAAAAACTGTTTTTT	CASSLRTGRSSNEKLFF
.	.	TRBV11-2	TRBJ2-5	TGTGCCAGCAGCTTAACCAGAGAGACCCAGTACTTC	CASSLTRETQYF
few	TRBD1	TRBV18	TRBJ1-3	TGTGCCAGCTCATGGGACAGAACCTCTGGAAACACCATATATTTT	CASSWDRTSGNTIYF